A selection of T cell receptor beta chains follows, all from one sample in a study of T cells expressing NK-cell markers. TCRdb processed the 5' RACE reads again and assigns one entry to each CDR3 protein, with no DNA. The table for this sample gives some 450,000 distinct CDR3 sequences. Source material: blood T cells: a sorted CD56 or NKG2C T cell subset, CD4+ or CD8+ T cells, or bulk PBMC T cells (not recorded which). Receptors originate from a woman aged 18 to 75 in good health. CDR3s include the opening cysteine and the closing phenylalanine or tryptophan.

TRBJ1-2 TRBV19 CASSMENYGYTF
TRBJ1-2 TRBV6-1 CASKGADPPPFYGYTF
TRBJ2-1 TRBV27 CASRTQPSSYNEQFF
TRBJ2-1 TRBV20-1 CSAVRLVWRGGNEQFF
TRBJ2-3 TRBV20-1 CSASPTSGVLHPDTQYF
TRBJ2-1 TRBV14 CASSQDSRLAGVDEQFF
TRBJ1-5 TRBV6-1 CASRPDSSNQPQHF
TRBJ2-5 TRBV28 CASIHQRYQETQYF
TRBJ2-1 TRBV6-2/TRBV6-3 CASNKVYRGGSYNEQFF
TRBJ2-3 TRBV5-1 CASKSLVTADTQYF
TRBJ2-7 TRBV7-2 CASSSWTGFSYEQYF
TRBJ2-3 TRBV2 CASRQTSSTDTQYF
TRBJ1-3 TRBV5-1 CASSKNRDTSSGNTIYF
TRBJ2-1 TRBV7-7 CASSLEGQGGEQFF
TRBJ1-3 TRBV20-1 CSARDRQGNGNTIYF
TRBJ2-7 TRBV4-3 CASSHTGTGKLEQYF
TRBJ2-3 TRBV6-5 CASSSLDPLIDTQYF
TRBJ2-3 TRBV14 CASSQLLGGADTQYF
TRBJ2-7 TRBV4-2 CASSGGQGGHEQYF
TRBJ2-2 TRBV20-1 CSARLDEYTGELFF
TRBJ2-3 TRBV7-8 CASSGGQAFTDTQYF
TRBJ2-5 TRBV5-6 CASSSSDRVQETQYF
TRBJ1-1 TRBV18 CASSSGGENTEAFF
TRBJ2-5 TRBV12-3/TRBV12-4 CASSPANRGETQYF
TRBJ2-7 TRBV7-8 CASSSNRGYEQYF
TRBJ2-3 TRBV6-1 CATGVGGTDTQYF
TRBJ2-5 TRBV12-3/TRBV12-4 CASSLRESYQETQYF
TRBJ2-6 TRBV10-2 CASGVLAGANVLTF
TRBJ2-3 TRBV7-2 CASSVRVPTDTQYF
TRBJ2-3 TRBV5-6 CASSLGGSGADTQYF
TRBJ2-3 TRBV20-1 CSATPSYTDTQYF
TRBJ1-4 TRBV5-1 CASSSTGDPNEKLFF
TRBJ2-2 TRBV14 CASSQWLAGLNTGELFF
TRBJ2-3 TRBV20-1 CSADNRLAGTDTQYF
TRBJ2-1 TRBV30 CAWSLNAYNEQFF
TRBJ1-2 TRBV20-1 CSARHGGPYGYTF
TRBJ1-2 TRBV5-6 CASSSLWETNYGYTF
TRBJ2-7 TRBV20-1 CSARAPGLAGGPREQYF
TRBJ2-3 TRBV4-3 CASSQRSASTDTQYF
TRBJ1-5 TRBV15 CATSRDSHKGRPQHF
TRBJ2-3 TRBV9 CASSVGGVIPDTQYF
TRBJ2-2 TRBV4-3 CASTQGSNTGELFF
TRBJ2-2 TRBV20-1 CSATQGTNTGELFF
TRBJ2-3 TRBV18 CASSPPGGRAGNTQYF
TRBJ2-1 TRBV3-1 CASSLSLAGVSEQFF
TRBJ2-1 TRBV7-2 CASSPSRGRQANEQFF
TRBJ2-5 TRBV20-1 CSASWAEETQYF
TRBJ1-3 TRBV11-2 CASSLRLRAGNTIYF
TRBJ2-7 TRBV2 CASSWDRDEQYF
TRBJ2-3 TRBV5-6 CASSLDSRGADTQYF